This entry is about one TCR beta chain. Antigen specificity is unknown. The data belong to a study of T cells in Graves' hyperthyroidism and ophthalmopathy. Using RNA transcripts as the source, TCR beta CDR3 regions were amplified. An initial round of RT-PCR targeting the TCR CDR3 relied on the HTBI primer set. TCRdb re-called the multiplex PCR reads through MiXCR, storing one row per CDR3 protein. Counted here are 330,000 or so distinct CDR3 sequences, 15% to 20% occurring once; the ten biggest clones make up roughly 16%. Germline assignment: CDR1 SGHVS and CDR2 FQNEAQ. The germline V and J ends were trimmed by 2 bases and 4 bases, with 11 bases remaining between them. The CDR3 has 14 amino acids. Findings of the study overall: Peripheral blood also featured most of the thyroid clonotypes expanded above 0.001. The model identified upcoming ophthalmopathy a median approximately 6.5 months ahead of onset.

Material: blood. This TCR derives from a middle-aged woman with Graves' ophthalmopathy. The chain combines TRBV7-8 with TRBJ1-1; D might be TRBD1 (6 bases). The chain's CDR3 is CASSLWGAGTEAFF. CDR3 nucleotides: TGTGCCAGCAGCTTATGGGGGGCGGGCACTGAAGCTTTCTTT.